These 7 T cell receptor beta chains were all obtained from the same sample, sequenced in a study of T cells in Graves' hyperthyroidism and ophthalmopathy. Using RNA transcripts as the source, TCR beta CDR3 regions were amplified. When the TCR CDR3 underwent first-round RT-PCR, the HTBI primer set was used. Using its own MiXCR run on the multiplex PCR reads, TCRdb lists one record per CDR3 protein. The sample lists hundreds of thousands of distinct CDR3 sequences, roughly 14% occurring once. The specimen was blood. These receptors all stem from a woman aged 50 to 60 with Graves' ophthalmopathy.

This clonotype appeared many times. The rearrangement links TRBV7-9 to TRBJ2-3; D possibly corresponds to TRBD1 (6 bases). V was pared by 5 bases and J by 7 bases, with 16 bases between. The CDR3 consists of 14 residues. Germline-derived CDR1 and CDR2 are SEHNR and FQNEAQ (reference sequence). The CDR3 loop is CASSVPRQAHTQYF. As DNA, the CDR3 is TGTGCCAGCAGCGTCCCGCGACAGGCCCATACGCAGTATTTT.

This clonotype was counted a few times. This chain connects TRBV29-1 to TRBJ2-7, with 8 bases lining up with TRBD2. CDR1 is SQVTM, CDR2 ANQGSEA, per germline. CDR3 size: 13 residues. V gave up 4 bases and J gave up 6 bases; unmatched junction bases: 8. The CDR3 is CSVAWTSTGEQYF. The DNA for the CDR3 is TGCAGCGTTGCCTGGACTAGCACGGGCGAGCAGTACTTC.

The chain has TRBV14 and TRBJ2-5; no clear D. V dropped 2 bases and J dropped 5 bases, with 12 bases sitting between them. Per the germline V gene, CDR1 is SGHDN and CDR2 is FVKESK. The CDR3 is 14 amino acids. The CDR3 DNA sequence: TGTGCCAGCAGCCAAAGCGTAGCCCGGGAGACCCAGTACTTC. Protein sequence: CASSQSVARETQYF.

This clonotype showed up many times. The V call is TRBV20-1, the J call TRBJ2-5, with 8 bases matching TRBD2. Trimming cost V 3 bases and J 4 bases; bases outside gene matches: 4. This CDR3 contains 13 residues. In germline, CDR1 is DFQATT, CDR2 SNEGSKA (reference sequence). CDR3 protein: CSASGRGGETQYF. The CDR3, as DNA: TGCAGTGCTAGCGGGAGGGGAGGAGAGACCCAGTACTTC.

This clonotype was picked up many times. The chain is built from TRBV28 and TRBJ2-3; D may be TRBD1 (6 bases). The length of the CDR3 is 16 residues. The ends were cut back, 3 bases at V and 2 bases at J, with 15 bases in the middle. In germline, CDR1 is MDHEN, CDR2 SYDVKM. CDR3 nucleotide sequence: TGTGCCAGCAGTTTTTCTGGCATGGGGGCCACAGATACGCAGTATTTT. The encoded protein is CASSFSGMGATDTQYF. Drawing the rest from reference TRBV28 and TRBJ2-3, the complete variable domain is DVKVTQSSRYLVKRTGEKVFLECVQDMDHENMFWYRQDPGLGLRLIYFSYDVKMKEKGDIPEGYSVSREKKERFSLILESASTNQTSMYLCASSFSGMGATDTQYFGPGTRLTVL.

This clonotype has at least ten counts. This chain connects TRBV7-2 to TRBJ1-1, with a tentative D call TRBD1 (6 bases). The germline V gene has CDR1 SGHTA and CDR2 FQGNSA. The CDR3 contains 15 residues. V lost 5 bases to trimming and J lost 1 base, with 14 bases between them. For the CDR3, the DNA is TGTGCCAGCAGCCCACGGGGCAGGGGGAACACTGAAGCTTTCTTT. Translating gives CASSPRGRGNTEAFF.

At least ten counts were recorded for this clonotype. J is TRBJ1-1 and V is TRBV2; D unresolved. The CDR3 spans 12 residues. The germline V gene encodes CDR1 SNHLY and CDR2 FYNNEI. Trimming removed 1 base at V and 11 bases at J, with 11 bases between. The CDR3 nucleotides are TGTGCCAGCAGTGAAGGGCGTCCTTTTGCTTTCTTT. Residues: CASSEGRPFAFF.